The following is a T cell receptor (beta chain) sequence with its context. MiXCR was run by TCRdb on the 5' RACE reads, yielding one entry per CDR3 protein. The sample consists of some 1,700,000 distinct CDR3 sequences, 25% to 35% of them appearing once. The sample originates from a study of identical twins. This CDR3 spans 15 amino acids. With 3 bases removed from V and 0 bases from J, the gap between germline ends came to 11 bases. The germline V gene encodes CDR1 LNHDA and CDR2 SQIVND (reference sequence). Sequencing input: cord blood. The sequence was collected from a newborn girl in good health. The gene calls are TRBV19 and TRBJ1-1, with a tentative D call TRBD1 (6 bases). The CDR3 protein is CASSIRGGMNTEAFF. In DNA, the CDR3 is TGTGCCAGTAGTATCAGGGGCGGGATGAACACTGAAGCTTTCTTT.